The rows below give T cell receptor beta chains drawn from one sample of a study of blood T cell repertoires in COVID-19. Here immunoSEQ multiplex PCR was the method, and the copy in TCRdb shows in-frame clones only, minus some. The repertoire holds about 120,000 clones, with roughly nine tenths as singletons. Sequenced material: peripheral blood. These receptors all come from a man between 65 and 85 years old who had recovered from COVID-19. Each CDR3 is given with its conserved first and last residue. A D gene is named only where the DNA matches it firmly. Where a row states a size, it is once, few, many or the class of an expanded clone; other rows omit it.

J	D	V	size	DNA	CDR3
TRBJ1-1	-	TRBV3-1/TRBV3-2	-	TGTGCCAGCAGCCTTAGCAGAAACACTGAAGCTTTCTTT	CASSLSRNTEAFF
TRBJ2-1	-	TRBV28	-	TGTGCCAGCAGTTTCGAGAATGAGCAGTTCTTC	CASSFENEQFF
TRBJ1-5	-	TRBV15	-	TGTGCCACCAGCAAGGGAGGGACATACGAAAATCAGCCCCAGCATTTT	CATSKGGTYENQPQHF
TRBJ2-7	-	TRBV20-1	-	TGCAGTGCTAGTGGTACAGGGCCCTACGAGCAGTACTTC	CSASGTGPYEQYF
TRBJ2-1	TRBD1	TRBV7-9	-	TGTGCCAGCAGCCCCGGGACAGGTCCCGGCAATGAGCAGTTCTTC	CASSPGTGPGNEQFF
TRBJ1-5	-	TRBV3-1/TRBV3-2	-	TGTGCCAGCAGCCACCAGGGTGGGAATCAGCCCCAGCATTTT	CASSHQGGNQPQHF
TRBJ2-1	TRBD2	TRBV5-1	-	TGCGCCAGCAGCCTAGGACTAGAAAGCAATGAGCAGTTCTTC	CASSLGLESNEQFF
TRBJ2-1	TRBD2	TRBV10-3	-	TGTGCCACCGGGACTAGCAACAATGAGCAGTTCTTC	CATGTSNNEQFF
TRBJ1-1	-	TRBV4-2	-	TGTGCCAGCAGCCAAGATGGGCAGGGAAGGACTGAAGCTTTCTTT	CASSQDGQGRTEAFF
TRBJ2-7	TRBD2	TRBV2	-	TGTGCCAGCAGAGGGACTAGCGGGGGACTCTACGAGCAGTACTTC	CASRGTSGGLYEQYF
TRBJ2-6	-	TRBV6-5	-	TGTGCCAGCAGGCGGGCTGGGGCCAACGTCCTGACTTTC	CASRRAGANVLTF
TRBJ2-3	TRBD2	TRBV30	-	TGTGCCTGGAGTGGACTAGCGGGAGCCCTCGGGTTCACAGATACGCAGTATTTT	CAWSGLAGALGFTDTQYF
TRBJ1-5	TRBD1	TRBV15	-	TGTGCCACCAGCAACGACAGGGTGAATCAGCCCCAGCATTTT	CATSNDRVNQPQHF
TRBJ2-7	TRBD1	TRBV18	few	TGTGCCAGCTCACCGGGGACAGGGATCTACGAGCAGTACTTC	CASSPGTGIYEQYF
TRBJ2-3	TRBD2	TRBV5-4	-	TGTGCCAGCTCCTCAGCGGGAGGGCTGACAGATACGCAGTATTTT	CASSSAGGLTDTQYF
TRBJ1-5	-	TRBV28	few	TGTGCCAGCAGTTTACTACAGGGTCAGCCCCAGCATTTT	CASSLLQGQPQHF
TRBJ2-7	-	TRBV6-1	-	TGTGCCAGCAGCGAAGGCGGGACGGACGTCTACGAGCAGTACTTC	CASSEGGTDVYEQYF
TRBJ1-6	-	TRBV11-2	-	TGTGCCAGCAGCTTAGAACCCCGGGGGGCTCCGGGGACCCTCCACTTT	CASSLEPRGAPGTLHF
TRBJ2-7	TRBD1	TRBV18	few	TGTGCCAGCTCACCAGGGACAGCCCTACGAGGGCAGTACTTC	CASSPGTALRGQYF
TRBJ1-5	TRBD1	TRBV28	-	TGTGCCAGCAGGCCGGACAGGGCCGTAAGGAGCAATCAGCCCCAGCATTTT	CASRPDRAVRSNQPQHF
TRBJ2-1	TRBD2	TRBV6-2/TRBV6-3	-	TGTGCCAGCAGTTACACCTGGGGAAGCGGGAGGGCCGACAATGAGCAGTTCTTC	CASSYTWGSGRADNEQFF
TRBJ2-7	-	TRBV28	-	TGTGCCAGCAGTCGTTCCTACGAGCAGTACTTC	CASSRSYEQYF
TRBJ2-3	TRBD1	TRBV9	-	TGTGCCAGCAGCGTACGAACAGGGGGCCTTCTCGACACAGATACGCAGTATTTT	CASSVRTGGLLDTDTQYF
TRBJ2-5	TRBD2	TRBV2	-	TGTGCCAGCAGTGAAGCTGGGACTAGCGCTCAAGAGACCCAGTACTTC	CASSEAGTSAQETQYF
TRBJ2-2	TRBD2	TRBV29-1	few	TGCAGCGTTACGATTGGACTAGCGGCGAACACCGGGGAGCTGTTTTTT	CSVTIGLAANTGELFF